This TCR beta chain was profiled in a study of cytomegalovirus exposure and HLA in healthy donors. Whole-study results and caveats: There were 150 to 200 TCR beta chains listed as cytomegalovirus-associated. Usually a TCR sequence was rare, but some public TCRs were found in many donors.

The donors were part of the validation cohort, which consisted of more than 90 subjects and was separate from the first cohort of hundreds of subjects. In the case of this clone: The antigen is unknown.

Using immunoSEQ multiplex PCR, the repertoire was profiled, and TCRdb retains in-frame clones only, with some absent. The sample shows about 250,000 clones, approximately 87% of them seen only once. With 4 bases clipped from V and 5 bases from J, the junction kept 2 bases outside the gene matches. Germline CDR1 and CDR2: SQVTM and ANQGSEA. The CDR3 has 13 residues. The sample was PBMCs. This sequence was found in a man between 18 and 29 years old in good health and CMV-seronegative. The chain combines TRBV29-1 with TRBJ2-7; 13 bases map to TRBD2. CDR3 bases: TGCAGCGTTGGGACTAGCGGGAGCGACGAGCAGTACTTC. It yields the protein CSVGTSGSDEQYF.